Following are 9 T cell receptor beta chains from one sample sequenced in a study of blood T cell repertoires in COVID-19. Clones were read by immunoSEQ multiplex PCR, and TCRdb kept only the in-frame ones, dropping some. The repertoire holds 170,000 or so clones, with roughly 88% as singletons. The sample comprised peripheral blood. These receptor sequences come from a woman aged 60 to 75 with acute or convalescent COVID-19.

The sample holds a few counts of this clone. V usage is TRBV19 and J usage is TRBJ1-5; D unclear. The CDR3 has 15 amino acids. Trimming took 3 bases from V and 0 from J, leaving 9 bases between them. The germline gives CDR1 LNHDA, CDR2 SQIVND (reference sequence). The CDR3 nucleotides read TGTGCCAGTAGTATGGGCCGGTATAGCAATCAGCCCCAGCATTTT. Translated: CASSMGRYSNQPQHF.

Only a few counts were recorded for this clone. This chain connects TRBV30 to TRBJ1-3; 7 bases agree with TRBD1. There are 14 residues in the CDR3. Per germline, CDR1 GTSNPN and CDR2 SVGIG (reference sequence). With 6 bases clipped from V and 1 base from J, the junction kept 6 bases outside the gene matches. The DNA for the CDR3 is TGTGCCTGCACTCAGGGACAGTCTGGAAACACCATATATTTT. It codes for CACTQGQSGNTIYF. Variable domain in full (rest from reference TRBV30 and TRBJ1-3): SQTIHQWPATLVQPVGSPLSLECTVEGTSNPNLYWYRQAAGRGLQLLFYSVGIGQISSEVPQNLSASRPQDRQFILSSKKLLLSDSGFYLCACTQGQSGNTIYFGEGSWLTVV.

The gene calls are TRBV28 and TRBJ2-7; TRBD1 matches 9 bases. With V trimmed by 2 bases and J by 0 bases, 8 bases remained unmatched. Germline-derived CDR1 and CDR2 are MDHEN and SYDVKM. This CDR3 region has 17 residues. CDR3 nucleotides: TGTGCCAGCAGTTTACTGAGGACAGGGGCCTACTCCTACGAGCAGTACTTC. Residues: CASSLLRTGAYSYEQYF.

The chain combines TRBV5-1 with TRBJ2-7; 9 bases line up with TRBD1. This CDR3 has 14 residues. Trimming cost V 0 bases and J 6 bases; bases outside gene matches: 4. Germline V gives CDR1 SGHRS, CDR2 YFSETQ. The CDR3 loop is CASSLAGQGTEQYF. For the CDR3, the DNA is TGCGCCAGCAGCTTGGCGGGACAGGGCACCGAGCAGTACTTC.

The CDR3 spells CASSSTWNTEAFF. The CDR3 region has the DNA TGTGCCAGCAGCTCCACATGGAACACTGAAGCTTTCTTT. The gene calls are TRBV13 and TRBJ1-1; D not resolved. Germline CDR1 PRHDT, CDR2 FYEKMQ (reference sequence). The CDR3 loop spans 13 amino acids. V was shortened by 4 bases and J by 1 base, with 7 bases between the two germline ends.

V gene TRBV19 combines with J gene TRBJ1-2; D unresolved. Per the germline V gene, CDR1 is LNHDA and CDR2 is SQIVND (reference sequence). Trimming took 2 bases from V and 4 from J, leaving 8 bases between them. This CDR3 spans 13 amino acids. In nucleotides, the CDR3 is TGTGCCAGTAGTATACCCCCGAGCTATGGCTACACCTTC. It encodes CASSIPPSYGYTF.

This chain links TRBV9 with TRBJ2-2, with TRBD2 matching 11 bases. Germline loops: CDR1 SGDLS, CDR2 YYNGEE. The CDR3 runs to 17 residues. V trimming: 2 bases; J trimming: 5 bases; junction bases outside the gene matches: 8. In DNA, the CDR3 is TGTGCCAGCAGCGTTGAGGGGCTAGCGGGGGGAACCGGGGAGCTGTTTTTT. Amino acids: CASSVEGLAGGTGELFF.

The genes are TRBV24-1 and TRBJ2-1; TRBD1 matches at 11 bases. The CDR3 extends over 15 amino acids. Germline values: CDR1 KGHDR, CDR2 SFDVKD. V was clipped by 3 bases and J by 8 bases; unmatched bases: 5. The CDR3 spells CATSDAGQGVDEQFF. The CDR3, as DNA: TGTGCCACCAGTGATGCGGGACAGGGGGTCGATGAGCAGTTCTTC.

CDR3 protein: CASSALGTEAFF. DNA for the CDR3: TGTGCCAGCAGCGCTTTAGGGACAGAAGCTTTCTTT. V and J are TRBV9 and TRBJ1-1; D is possibly TRBD1 (6 bases). Trimming pared 3 bases from V and 8 bases from J, leaving 11 bases between. In germline, CDR1 is SGDLS, CDR2 YYNGEE. The CDR3 has 12 amino acids.